One and the same sample provided the 10 T cell receptor beta chains below, sequenced in a study of shared clonotypes between healthy human individuals. Method: immunoSEQ multiplex PCR; TCRdb's copy keeps in-frame clones and lacks some. Here the sample spans over 2 million clones, 92% being singletons. The specimen was naive CD4+ T cells from PBMCs. Subset: CD45RA+ positively selected. These receptors were taken from a man between 18 and 35 years old in good health. Some clones in this sample may be carry-over from other donors' samples.

In the case of this clone: Other DNA sequences within the sample encode an identical CDR3. The chain links TRBV14 to TRBJ2-7, with D possibly TRBD1 on 5 matching bases. Germline V gives CDR1 SGHDN, CDR2 FVKESK. The CDR3 length is 14 residues. V was trimmed by 0 bases and J by 5 bases, leaving 11 bases between them. The CDR3 coding sequence is TGTGCCAGCAGCCAAGACTCAGGGTGGAACGAGCAGTACTTC. It is translated as CASSQDSGWNEQYF.

V usage is TRBV7-9 and J usage is TRBJ2-7, with TRBD2 as a possible D gene (6 bases). The CDR3 spans 13 residues. The germline CDR1 and CDR2 sequences are SEHNR and FQNEAQ (reference sequence). V was trimmed by 3 bases and J by 7 bases, leaving 13 bases between them. CDR3 amino acids: CASSLYPGTEQYF. The CDR3 DNA follows: TGTGCCAGCAGCTTGTATCCAGGGACTGAGCAGTACTTC.

This clone was counted a single time. The chain combines TRBV7-2 with TRBJ2-7; a possible D gene is TRBD1 (6 bases). Germline values: CDR1 SGHTA, CDR2 FQGNSA. The length of the CDR3 is 13 residues. V gave up 5 bases and J gave up 3 bases, with 11 bases separating them. CDR3 coding DNA: TGTGCCAGCAGCCGGAACAGGGTCTACGAGCAGTACTTC. It specifies CASSRNRVYEQYF.

The chain combines TRBV11-1 with TRBJ1-1; no definite D call. Germline V gene sequence: CDR1 SGHAT, CDR2 FQDESV (reference sequence). The CDR3 runs to 16 residues. V lost 7 bases and J lost 4, with 22 bases in between. CDR3 sequence: CASNFFIGSGSTEAFF. DNA for the CDR3: TGTGCCAGCAACTTTTTTATTGGGTCGGGGAGCACTGAAGCTTTCTTT.

The chain has TRBV27 and TRBJ2-2, with D perhaps matching TRBD2 (5 bases). CDR1 is MNHEY and CDR2 is SMNVEV in the germline V gene (reference sequence). CDR3 size: 13 residues. The V end lost 2 bases, the J end lost 6 bases, and 7 bases lay between the germline ends. CDR3 DNA sequence: TGTGCCAGCAGTTTAGAGGGTCCCGGGGAGCTGTTTTTT. It is translated as CASSLEGPGELFF.

A note on this clone: Other nucleotide sequences from this sample produce the same CDR3. The chain combines TRBV2 with TRBJ2-7, with D uncertain. This CDR3 spans 11 amino acids. Germline V gene sequence: CDR1 SNHLY, CDR2 FYNNEI. V was clipped by 5 bases and J by 4 bases, with 6 bases between them. CDR3 in amino acids: CASSREYEQYF. DNA for the CDR3: TGTGCCAGCAGTAGGGAATACGAGCAGTACTTC.

This chain joins TRBV7-2 and TRBJ1-1, with D unclear. Per the germline V gene, CDR1 is SGHTA and CDR2 is FQGNSA. With 5 bases removed from V and 0 bases from J, the gap between germline ends came to 13 bases. CDR3 length: 15 amino acids. CDR3 coding DNA: TGTGCCAGCAGCCTCCTCGGCGGAGTGAACACTGAAGCTTTCTTT. Its translation: CASSLLGGVNTEAFF.

This clone was picked up one time. The gene calls are TRBV10-3 and TRBJ2-1, with D uncertain. The CDR3 runs 15 residues. CDR1 is ENHRY, CDR2 SYGVKD, per germline. The V end lost 11 bases, the J end lost 5 bases, and 22 bases lay between the germline ends. CDR3 region: CAANSGPPGDNEQFF. CDR3 bases: TGTGCCGCCAATTCCGGGCCCCCCGGAGACAATGAGCAGTTCTTC.

The chain is built from TRBV5-6 and TRBJ1-4, with 7 bases identical to TRBD1. V lost 1 base, J lost 7 bases, and 7 bases stayed unmatched. The CDR3 is made up of 15 amino acids. Germline CDR1 reads SGHDT; CDR2 reads YYEEEE. CDR3 nucleotides: TGTGCCAGCAGCTTGCCGGGACAGATGGGTGAAAAACTGTTTTTT. This encodes CASSLPGQMGEKLFF.

The chain uses TRBV5-1 and TRBJ2-1; TRBD2 agrees at 9 bases. This CDR3 has 16 residues. Germline V gene lookup returns CDR1 SGHRS and CDR2 YFSETQ. V was clipped by 0 bases and J by 8 bases; unmatched bases: 9. The CDR3 region is CASSLAGAGGPYEQFF. Written as DNA, the CDR3 is TGCGCCAGCAGCTTGGCCGGGGCGGGAGGGCCCTATGAGCAGTTCTTC.